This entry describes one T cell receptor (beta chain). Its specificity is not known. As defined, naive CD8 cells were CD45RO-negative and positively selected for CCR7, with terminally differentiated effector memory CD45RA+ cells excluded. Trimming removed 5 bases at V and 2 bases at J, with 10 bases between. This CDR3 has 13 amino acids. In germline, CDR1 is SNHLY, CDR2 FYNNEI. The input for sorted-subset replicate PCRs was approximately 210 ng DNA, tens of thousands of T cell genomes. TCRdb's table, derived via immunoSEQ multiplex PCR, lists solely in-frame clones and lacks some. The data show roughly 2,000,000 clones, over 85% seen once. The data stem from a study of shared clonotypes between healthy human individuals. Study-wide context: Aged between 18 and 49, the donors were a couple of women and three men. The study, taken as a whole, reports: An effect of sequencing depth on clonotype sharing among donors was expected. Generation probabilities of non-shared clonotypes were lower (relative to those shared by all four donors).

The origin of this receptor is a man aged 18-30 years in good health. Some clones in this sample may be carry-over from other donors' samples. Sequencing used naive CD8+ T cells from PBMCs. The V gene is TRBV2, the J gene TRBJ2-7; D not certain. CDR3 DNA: TGTGCCAGCAGTCCCCCTTTCGCCTACGAGCAGTACTTC. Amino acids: CASSPPFAYEQYF.